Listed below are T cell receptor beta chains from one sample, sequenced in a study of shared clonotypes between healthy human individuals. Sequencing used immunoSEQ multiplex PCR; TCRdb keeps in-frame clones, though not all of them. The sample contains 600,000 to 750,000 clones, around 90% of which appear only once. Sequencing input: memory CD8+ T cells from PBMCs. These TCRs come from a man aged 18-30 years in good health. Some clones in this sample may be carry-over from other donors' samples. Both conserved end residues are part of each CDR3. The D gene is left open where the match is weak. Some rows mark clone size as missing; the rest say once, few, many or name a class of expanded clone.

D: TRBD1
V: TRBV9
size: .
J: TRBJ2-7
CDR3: CASSVGTGIYEQYF
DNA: TGTGCCAGCAGCGTAGGGACAGGGATCTACGAGCAGTACTTC

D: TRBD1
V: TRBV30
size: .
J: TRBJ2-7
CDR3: CAWSAGTGALEQYF
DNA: TGTGCCTGGAGTGCGGGGACAGGGGCGTTAGAGCAGTACTTC

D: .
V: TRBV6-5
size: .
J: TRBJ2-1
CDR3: CASSYGLGVEQFF
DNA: TGTGCCAGCAGTTACGGCCTCGGCGTTGAGCAGTTCTTC

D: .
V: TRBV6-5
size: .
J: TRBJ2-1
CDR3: CATTPDGLGNEQFF
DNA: TGTGCCACCACCCCTGACGGTTTGGGCAATGAGCAGTTCTTC

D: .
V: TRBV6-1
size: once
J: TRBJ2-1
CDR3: CASSEVPRFEQFF
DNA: TGTGCCAGCAGTGAGGTCCCTAGGTTTGAGCAGTTCTTC

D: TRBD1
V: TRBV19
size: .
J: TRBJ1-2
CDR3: CASSIPRGEYAGDRGLRRYGYTF
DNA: TGTGCCAGTAGTATCCCCCGGGGAGAATATGCAGGGGACAGGGGCCTCCGGAGATATGGCTACACCTTC

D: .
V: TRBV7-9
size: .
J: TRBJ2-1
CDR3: CASGPVYNEQFF
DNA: TGTGCCAGCGGGCCCGTCTACAATGAGCAGTTCTTC

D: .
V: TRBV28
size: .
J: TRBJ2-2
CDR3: CASSSPRDLLNTGELFF
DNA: TGTGCCAGCAGTTCTCCCCGGGACCTATTGAACACCGGGGAGCTGTTTTTT

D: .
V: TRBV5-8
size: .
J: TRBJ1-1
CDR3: CASSLTSRRGWNTEAFF
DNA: TGTGCCAGCAGCTTGACTTCCCGCAGGGGTTGGAACACTGAAGCTTTCTTT

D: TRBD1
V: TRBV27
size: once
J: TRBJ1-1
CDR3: CASGTGGATEAFF
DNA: TGTGCCAGCGGGACAGGGGGGGCCACTGAAGCTTTCTTT

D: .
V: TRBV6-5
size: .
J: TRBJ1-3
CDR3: CASSSDTAGRNTIYF
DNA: TGTGCCAGCAGTTCGGACACGGCGGGACGAAACACCATATATTTT

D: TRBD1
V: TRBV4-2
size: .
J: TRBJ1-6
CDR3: CASSDRGSNSPLHF
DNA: TGTGCCAGCAGCGACAGGGGCAGCAATTCACCCCTCCACTTT

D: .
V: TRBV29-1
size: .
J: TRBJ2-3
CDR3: CSVEYDTQYF
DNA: TGCAGCGTTGAATACGATACGCAGTATTTT

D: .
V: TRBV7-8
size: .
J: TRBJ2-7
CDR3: CASSTPVRGTYEQYF
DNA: TGTGCCAGCAGCACCCCCGTCAGGGGCACCTACGAGCAGTACTTC

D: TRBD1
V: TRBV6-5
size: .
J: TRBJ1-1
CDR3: CASRPQGAWTEAFF
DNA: TGTGCCAGCAGACCTCAGGGGGCTTGGACTGAAGCTTTCTTT

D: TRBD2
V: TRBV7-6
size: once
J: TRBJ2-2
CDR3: CASSLISGGTGELFF
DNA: TGTGCCAGCAGCTTAATCTCGGGGGGAACCGGGGAGCTGTTTTTT

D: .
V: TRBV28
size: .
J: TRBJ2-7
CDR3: CASSLSGDYEQYF
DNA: TGTGCCAGCAGTTTGTCAGGGGACTACGAGCAGTACTTC

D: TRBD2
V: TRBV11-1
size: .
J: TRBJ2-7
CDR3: CASSQKLAGDYEQYF
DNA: TGTGCCAGCAGCCAGAAACTAGCGGGCGACTACGAGCAGTACTTC

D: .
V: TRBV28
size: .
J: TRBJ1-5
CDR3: CASRSVRRVNQPQHF
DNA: TGTGCCAGCAGGTCGGTCAGGCGCGTCAATCAGCCCCAGCATTTT

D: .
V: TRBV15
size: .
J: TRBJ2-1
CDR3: CATRLGASPYNEQFF
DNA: TGTGCCACCAGGCTGGGGGCTAGCCCCTACAATGAGCAGTTCTTC

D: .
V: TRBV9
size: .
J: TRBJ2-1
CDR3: CASSPQPGPKPLNEQFF
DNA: TGTGCCAGCAGCCCCCAGCCGGGCCCAAAGCCACTCAATGAGCAGTTCTTC

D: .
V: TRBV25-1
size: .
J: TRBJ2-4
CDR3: CASTGDTDIQYF
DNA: TGTGCCAGCACCGGGGACACCGACATTCAGTACTTC

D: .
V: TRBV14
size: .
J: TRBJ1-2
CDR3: CASSQGRLAQLYGYTF
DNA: TGTGCCAGCAGCCAAGGCAGGTTGGCACAGCTCTATGGCTACACCTTC

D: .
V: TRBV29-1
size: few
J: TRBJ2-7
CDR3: CSVSWAGRIYEQYF
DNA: TGCAGCGTTTCCTGGGCGGGACGCATCTACGAGCAGTACTTC

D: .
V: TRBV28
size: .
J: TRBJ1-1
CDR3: CASSVWFAQPNTEAFF
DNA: TGTGCCAGCTCAGTTTGGTTCGCCCAACCTAACACTGAAGCTTTCTTT

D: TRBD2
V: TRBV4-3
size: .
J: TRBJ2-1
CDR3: CASSPGTNNEQFF
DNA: TGCGCCAGCAGCCCTGGGACTAATAATGAGCAGTTCTTC

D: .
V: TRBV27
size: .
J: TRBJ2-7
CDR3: CASSLSSRNEQYF
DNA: TGTGCCAGCAGTTTATCGAGCCGAAACGAGCAGTACTTC

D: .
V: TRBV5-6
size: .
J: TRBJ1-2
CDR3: CASSPTGPYGYTF
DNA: TGTGCCAGCAGCCCCACAGGGCCCTATGGCTACACCTTC

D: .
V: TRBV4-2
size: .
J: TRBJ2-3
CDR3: CASSQENWGTDTQYF
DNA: TGTGCCAGCAGCCAAGAGAACTGGGGCACAGATACGCAGTATTTT

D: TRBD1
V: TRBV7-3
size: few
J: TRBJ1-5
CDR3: CASSLYPGQGQPQHF
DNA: TGTGCCAGCAGCCTCTACCCGGGACAGGGTCAGCCCCAGCATTTT

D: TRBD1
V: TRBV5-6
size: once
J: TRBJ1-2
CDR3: CASRVGGVEGYTF
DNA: TGTGCCAGCAGGGTAGGGGGCGTAGAAGGCTACACCTTC

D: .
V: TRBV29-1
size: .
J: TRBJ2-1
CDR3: CSAVAYNEQFF
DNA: TGCAGCGCCGTAGCCTACAATGAGCAGTTCTTC

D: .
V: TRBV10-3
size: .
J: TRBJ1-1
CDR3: CAISESRERNTEAFF
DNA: TGTGCCATCAGTGAGTCCAGGGAGAGGAACACTGAAGCTTTCTTT

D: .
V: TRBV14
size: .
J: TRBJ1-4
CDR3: CASSEGTPGWEKLFF
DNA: TGTGCCAGCAGCGAAGGGACACCTGGTTGGGAAAAACTGTTTTTT

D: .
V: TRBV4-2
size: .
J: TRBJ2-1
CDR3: CASSPSMNNEQFF
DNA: TGTGCCAGCAGCCCTTCGATGAACAATGAGCAGTTCTTC

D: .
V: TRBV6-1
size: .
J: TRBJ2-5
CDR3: CASSDVGSGETQYF
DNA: TGTGCCAGCAGTGACGTGGGGAGTGGGGAGACCCAGTACTTC

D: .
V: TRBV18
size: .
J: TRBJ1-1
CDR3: CASSPLDPDTEAFF
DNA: TGTGCCAGCTCACCGTTGGACCCCGACACTGAAGCTTTCTTT

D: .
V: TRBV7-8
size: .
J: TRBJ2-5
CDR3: CASGDRDLGGIKYF
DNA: TGTGCCAGCGGTGACAGGGACCTCGGGGGTATTAAGTACTTC

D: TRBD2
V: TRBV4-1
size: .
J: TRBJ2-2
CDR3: CASSQGSSGRTGELFF
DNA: TGCGCCAGCAGCCAAGGTTCTAGCGGGAGAACCGGGGAGCTGTTTTTT

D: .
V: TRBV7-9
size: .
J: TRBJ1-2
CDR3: CASSLGGYYGYTF
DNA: TGTGCCAGCAGCTTAGGAGGGTACTATGGCTACACCTTC

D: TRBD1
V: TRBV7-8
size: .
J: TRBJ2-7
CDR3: CASSFPISGTGSEQYF
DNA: TGTGCCAGCAGCTTCCCCATCTCCGGGACAGGGAGCGAGCAGTACTTC

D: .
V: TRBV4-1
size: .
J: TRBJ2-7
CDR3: CASSLGASAYEQYF
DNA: TGCGCCAGCAGCCTGGGGGCTAGCGCTTACGAGCAGTACTTC

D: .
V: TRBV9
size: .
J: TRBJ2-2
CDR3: CASSGLRSGTGIPGELFF
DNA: TGTGCCAGCAGCGGACTTCGCAGCGGGACAGGTATCCCCGGGGAGCTGTTTTTT

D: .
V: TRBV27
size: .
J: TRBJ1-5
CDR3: CASSDFQGNQPQHF
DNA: TGTGCCAGCAGTGACTTTCAGGGTAATCAGCCCCAGCATTTT

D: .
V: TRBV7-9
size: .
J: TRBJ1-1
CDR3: CASSVSNQGLNTEAFF
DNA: TGTGCCAGCAGCGTAAGCAACCAGGGGTTGAACACTGAAGCTTTCTTT

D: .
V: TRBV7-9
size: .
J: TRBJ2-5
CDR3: CASTRGSQETQYF
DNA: TGTGCCAGCACAAGGGGCAGTCAAGAGACCCAGTACTTC

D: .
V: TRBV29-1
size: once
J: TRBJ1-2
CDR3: CSVLGRYGYTF
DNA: TGCAGCGTCCTTGGCCGATATGGCTACACCTTC

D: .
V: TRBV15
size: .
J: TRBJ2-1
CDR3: CATSSTHLPEWESTYNEQFF
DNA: TGTGCCACCAGCAGTACCCATCTCCCCGAGTGGGAAAGCACCTACAATGAGCAGTTCTTC

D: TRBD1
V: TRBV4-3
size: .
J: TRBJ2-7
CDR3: CASSHDRGGYEQYF
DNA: TGCGCCAGCAGCCACGACAGGGGAGGTTACGAGCAGTACTTC

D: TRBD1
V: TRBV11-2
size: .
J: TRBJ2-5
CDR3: CASSWDRGLETQYF
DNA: TGTGCCAGCAGTTGGGACAGGGGGTTGGAGACCCAGTACTTC

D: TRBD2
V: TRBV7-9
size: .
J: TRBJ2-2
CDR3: CASSPKREGPSGELFF
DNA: TGTGCCAGCAGCCCAAAGCGGGAGGGCCCGTCCGGGGAGCTGTTTTTT

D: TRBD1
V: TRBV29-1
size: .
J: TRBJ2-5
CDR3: CSVGDRGRETQYF
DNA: TGCAGCGTGGGCGACAGGGGAAGAGAGACCCAGTACTTC

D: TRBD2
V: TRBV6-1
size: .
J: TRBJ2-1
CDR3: CASTELANPYNEQFF
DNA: TGTGCCAGCACCGAACTAGCGAACCCCTACAATGAGCAGTTCTTC

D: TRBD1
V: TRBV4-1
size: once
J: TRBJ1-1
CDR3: CASSQATGGFTEAFF
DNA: TGCGCCAGCAGCCAAGCTACAGGGGGTTTTACTGAAGCTTTCTTT

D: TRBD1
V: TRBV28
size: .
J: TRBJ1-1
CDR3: CASSRGETEAFF
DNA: TGTGCCAGCAGCAGGGGGGAAACTGAAGCTTTCTTT

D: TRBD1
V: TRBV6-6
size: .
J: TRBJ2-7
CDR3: CASSYQSDRGAEQYF
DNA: TGTGCCAGCAGTTACCAATCGGACAGGGGCGCGGAGCAGTACTTC